This T cell receptor (beta chain) was sequenced during a study of CD4+ T cells in melanoma. Study results and caveats: Reportedly, melanoma neoantigen-specific CD4+ T cells showed varied differentiation states. CD8+ T cell, macrophage and B cell function reportedly correlated with neoantigen-specific CD4+ T cells.

Of note for this clone: Antigen: not known.

After removal of 3 bases from V and 4 bases from J, the junction contained 4 bases not matched to a gene. Germline assignment: CDR1 SGHRS and CDR2 YFSETQ. The CDR3 spans 14 residues. Only in-frame clones appear in the TCRdb table, and some are missing; sequencing was by immunoSEQ multiplex PCR. The repertoire consists of about 140,000 clones, with around 90% occurring once and the leading ten covering more than 1.5%. The chain employs TRBV5-1 and TRBJ1-5; 7 bases fit TRBD1. The TCR comes from a human donor with melanoma. The CDR3 protein is CASSSTGENQPQHF. In nucleotides, the CDR3 is TGCGCCAGCAGCTCTACAGGGGAGAATCAGCCCCAGCATTTT. The complete variable domain, with remaining parts taken from reference TRBV5-1 and TRBJ1-5, reads KAGVTQTPRYLIKTRGQQVTLSCSPISGHRSVSWYQQTPGQGLQFLFEYFSETQRNKGNFPGRFSGRQFSNSRSEMNVSTLELGDSALYLCASSSTGENQPQHFGDGTRLSIL.